A selection of T cell receptor beta chains follows, all from one sample in a study of T cell repertoires in cytomegalovirus infection. TCRdb passed the reads through MiXCR, listing each CDR3 protein once. In the table there are approximately 400,000 distinct CDR3 sequences, approximately 32% of which are singletons. Source material: PBMCs. These receptors came from a human donor in good health (CMV status not recorded). Some clones in this sample may be carry-over from other donors' samples. CDR3s include the opening cysteine and the closing phenylalanine or tryptophan. The D gene is left open where the match is weak. For some rows the clone size is stated as once, few or many, or as a class when expanded; others skip it.

V gene	D gene	J gene	clone size	CDR3 protein	CDR3 DNA
TRBV7-3	TRBD1	TRBJ1-1	few	CASSVTGTGGPAFF	TGTGCCAGCAGCGTGACCGGGACAGGGGGTCCGGCTTTCTTT
TRBV23-1	TRBD1	TRBJ1-4	many	CASTLDRATNEKLFF	TGCGCCAGCACTTTAGACAGGGCAACTAATGAAAAACTGTTTTTT
TRBV27	TRBD1	TRBJ1-4	NA	CASWDRGFEKLFF	TGTGCCAGCTGGGACAGGGGGTTTGAAAAACTGTTTTTT
TRBV7-6	NA	TRBJ2-7	many	CASSPGGKGLYEQYF	TGTGCCAGCAGCCCTGGGGGGAAAGGGCTGTACGAGCAGTACTTC
TRBV20-1	NA	TRBJ2-7	NA	CSAKVVVRQRSYEQYF	TGCAGTGCTAAGGTTGTCGTTAGGCAGCGGAGCTACGAGCAGTACTTC
TRBV2	NA	TRBJ2-7	few	CASRATGYEQYF	TGTGCCAGCAGAGCCACAGGTTACGAGCAGTACTTC
TRBV12-3/TRBV12-4	NA	TRBJ1-3	NA	CASTFFEGNTIYF	TGTGCCAGCACTTTTTTCGAGGGAAACACCATATATTTT
TRBV19	NA	TRBJ1-4	few	CASSIAGATNEKLFF	TGTGCCAGTAGTATCGCCGGTGCAACTAATGAAAAACTGTTTTTT
TRBV5-4	NA	TRBJ1-1	few	CASSFNNPGNTEAFF	TGTGCCAGCAGCTTCAATAACCCCGGGAACACTGAAGCTTTCTTT
TRBV5-1	NA	TRBJ1-2	NA	CASSLKGWGDYGYTF	TGCGCCAGCAGCTTGAAAGGTTGGGGTGACTATGGCTACACCTTC
TRBV6-2/TRBV6-3	NA	TRBJ2-2	NA	CASFLGGVNTGELFF	TGTGCCAGTTTCCTTGGCGGGGTGAACACCGGGGAGCTGTTTTTT
TRBV10-3	TRBD1	TRBJ2-5	once	CAIIDPGMTNRGTQYF	TGTGCCATCATTGACCCGGGGATGACCAACAGGGGGACCCAGTACTTC
TRBV19	TRBD1	TRBJ2-1	once	CASSLDRGKEQFF	TGTGCCAGTAGTCTAGACAGGGGTAAGGAGCAGTTCTTC